This entry features one TCR beta chain sequence. In germline, CDR1 is SNHLY, CDR2 FYNNEI. The CDR3 extends over 17 amino acids. V trimming: 7 bases; J trimming: 0 bases; junction bases outside the gene matches: 12. Here immunoSEQ multiplex PCR was the method, and the copy in TCRdb shows in-frame clones only, minus some. The table lists 95,000 to 100,000 clones, about nine tenths of them singletons. This specimen belongs to a study of T cell changes during pregnancy in multiple sclerosis. Sequences were derived from peripheral blood, sampled in the second trimester of pregnancy. This TCR came from a female donor with multiple sclerosis, enrolled in a pregnancy study. The rearrangement links TRBV2 to TRBJ2-1; 7 bases are a match to TRBD2. Written as DNA, the CDR3 is TGTGCCAGCAACAGCTATAGCGGGCCGAGCTCCTACAATGAGCAGTTCTTC. Amino acid sequence: CASNSYSGPSSYNEQFF.